The rows below give T cell receptor beta chains drawn from one sample of a study of blood T cell repertoires in COVID-19. Sequencing was performed with immunoSEQ multiplex PCR; in TCRdb, only in-frame clones are kept and a portion is missing. This table holds 200,000 to 250,000 clones, around nine tenths found once. The sample comprised peripheral blood. The source of these receptors is a woman aged 70-85 years with active or convalescent COVID-19. The CDR3 runs from the conserved cysteine through the conserved F or W. The D gene is left open where the match is weak. Rows give clone size only sometimes, using once, few, many, or a class for an expanded clone.

J gene | clone size | V gene | D gene | CDR3 protein | CDR3 DNA
TRBJ2-2 | . | TRBV9 | . | CASSVADREVTGELFF | TGTGCCAGCAGCGTAGCTGACAGGGAGGTCACCGGGGAGCTGTTTTTT
TRBJ1-2 | few | TRBV27 | TRBD1 | CASRPKGARGYTF | TGTGCCAGCAGACCGAAGGGGGCTAGGGGCTACACCTTC
TRBJ1-2 | . | TRBV25-1 | . | CASSTRTDLYGYTF | TGTGCCAGCAGTACCCGGACAGACCTCTATGGCTACACCTTC
TRBJ1-6 | . | TRBV7-9 | . | CASSQSAGTRGNPLHF | TGTGCCAGCAGTCAATCCGCGGGGACCAGAGGTAATCCCCTCCACTTT
TRBJ1-2 | . | TRBV6-5 | TRBD1 | CASSYSGQGWNYGYTF | TGTGCCAGCAGTTACTCGGGACAGGGGTGGAACTATGGCTACACCTTC
TRBJ2-1 | . | TRBV5-6 | . | CASSFGGPYNEQFF | TGTGCCAGCAGCTTTGGGGGCCCCTACAATGAGCAGTTCTTC
TRBJ1-1 | . | TRBV5-1 | . | CASREGEGVTEAFF | TGCGCCAGCAGAGAGGGGGAAGGGGTTACTGAAGCTTTCTTT
TRBJ2-3 | . | TRBV27 | . | CASSLGVDRRSTDTQYF | TGTGCCAGCAGTTTAGGGGTTGACAGGAGAAGCACAGATACGCAGTATTTT
TRBJ1-6 | few | TRBV3-1/TRBV3-2 | . | CASSLSTGSPLHF | TGTGCCAGCAGCCTATCCACGGGTTCACCCCTCCACTTT
TRBJ2-3 | . | TRBV6-5 | TRBD2 | CASSSGLAARDTQYF | TGTGCCAGCAGTTCGGGACTAGCGGCTCGAGATACGCAGTATTTT
TRBJ2-7 | . | TRBV13 | . | CASSLSEGLSSYEQYF | TGTGCCAGCAGCTTAAGTGAAGGACTTAGCTCCTACGAGCAGTACTTC
TRBJ2-2 | . | TRBV24-1 | . | CATKAPGNTGELFF | TGTGCCACCAAAGCCCCAGGGAATACCGGGGAGCTGTTTTTT
TRBJ2-5 | . | TRBV11-2 | TRBD2 | CASSLDRGEPQYF | TGTGCCAGCAGCTTAGATCGGGGGGAGCCCCAGTACTTC
TRBJ1-6 | . | TRBV30 | . | CAWSPPALHF | TGTGCCTGGAGCCCTCCGGCCCTCCACTTT
TRBJ2-3 | . | TRBV19 | TRBD1 | CASSITGGTDTQYF | TGTGCCAGTAGTATAACAGGGGGCACAGATACGCAGTATTTT
TRBJ2-3 | . | TRBV24-1 | . | CATSGSLGGTDTQYF | TGTGCCACCAGTGGTTCGCTCGGTGGCACAGATACGCAGTATTTT
TRBJ2-6 | . | TRBV5-4 | . | CASSSYRPGANVLTF | TGTGCCAGCAGCTCCTACAGACCTGGGGCCAACGTCCTGACTTTC
TRBJ2-2 | . | TRBV11-2 | TRBD1 | CASSFGQGGTGELFF | TGTGCCAGCAGCTTTGGACAGGGAGGCACGGGGGAGCTGTTTTTT
TRBJ1-2 | few | TRBV7-2 | . | CASSSVYGYTF | TGTGCCAGCAGCTCCGTGTATGGCTACACCTTC
TRBJ1-1 | . | TRBV9 | TRBD1 | CASSAPGTGTRGPVNTEAFF | TGTGCCAGCAGCGCTCCCGGGACAGGGACGAGGGGACCGGTGAACACTGAAGCTTTCTTT
TRBJ1-1 | . | TRBV6-5 | . | CASLLTWRTEAFF | TGTGCCAGCCTCTTGACTTGGCGCACTGAAGCTTTCTTT
TRBJ2-2 | . | TRBV3-1/TRBV3-2 | TRBD1 | CASSQRTGTSGELFF | TGTGCCAGCAGCCAACGGACAGGGACTTCCGGGGAGCTGTTTTTT
TRBJ2-1 | . | TRBV5-4 | TRBD2 | CASSHVSGGAPEQFF | TGTGCCAGCAGCCATGTAAGCGGGGGGGCTCCCGAGCAGTTCTTC
TRBJ2-5 | . | TRBV6-2/TRBV6-3 | . | CASSSRLEETQYF | TGTGCCAGCAGTTCCAGACTAGAAGAGACCCAGTACTTC
TRBJ2-5 | . | TRBV12-3/TRBV12-4 | . | CASSQGGETQYF | TGTGCCAGCAGTCAGGGGGGAGAGACCCAGTACTTC
TRBJ2-1 | . | TRBV6-6 | . | CASKVANRNEQFF | TGTGCCAGCAAAGTCGCTAATCGCAATGAGCAGTTCTTC
TRBJ1-2 | . | TRBV21-1 | . | CASSPRTGANYGYTF | TGTGCCAGCAGCCCCCGGACAGGAGCTAACTATGGCTACACCTTC
TRBJ1-4 | . | TRBV6-6 | TRBD1 | CASGSDRVRNEKLFF | TGTGCCAGCGGATCGGACAGGGTCCGTAATGAAAAACTGTTTTTT
TRBJ2-5 | . | TRBV5-4 | . | CASSLGGPLQETQYF | TGTGCCAGCAGCTTGGGGGGGCCTCTCCAAGAGACCCAGTACTTC
TRBJ2-3 | few | TRBV6-6 | . | CASSIGTGSDTQYF | TGTGCCAGCAGTATCGGAACAGGCTCAGATACGCAGTATTTT
TRBJ1-2 | . | TRBV7-9 | TRBD1 | CASSARDSPYGYTF | TGTGCCAGCAGCGCCCGGGACAGTCCCTATGGCTACACCTTC
TRBJ1-1 | . | TRBV5-6 | . | CASSYGTEAFF | TGTGCCAGCAGCTACGGGACTGAAGCTTTCTTT
TRBJ2-5 | . | TRBV15 | . | CATSAGLRREGTQYF | TGTGCCACCAGCGCAGGGTTGAGAAGAGAAGGGACCCAGTACTTC
TRBJ1-6 | . | TRBV14 | TRBD1 | CASSPKAWDRGVPLHF | TGTGCCAGCAGCCCGAAAGCATGGGACAGGGGAGTACCCCTCCACTTT
TRBJ1-1 | . | TRBV5-1 | TRBD1 | CASSSSTGQGTEAFF | TGCGCCAGCAGCTCCTCGACAGGGCAGGGAACTGAAGCTTTCTTT
TRBJ2-6 | . | TRBV7-2 | . | CASSRERRGPGANVLTF | TGTGCCAGCAGTCGTGAGAGAAGGGGCCCTGGGGCCAACGTCCTGACTTTC
TRBJ2-7 | . | TRBV15 | TRBD1 | CATSRVVSGTGMGQQYF | TGTGCCACCAGCAGAGTAGTTTCGGGGACAGGGATGGGCCAGCAGTACTTC
TRBJ2-2 | . | TRBV7-9 | . | CASSTGSRGTGELFF | TGTGCCAGCAGCACTGGGTCCAGAGGTACCGGGGAGCTGTTTTTT
TRBJ2-1 | once | TRBV7-3 | TRBD2 | CASHPTSGAYNEQFF | TGTGCCAGCCACCCGACTAGCGGGGCCTACAATGAGCAGTTCTTC
TRBJ1-5 | . | TRBV6-5 | TRBD1 | CASSYEDRSNQPQHF | TGTGCCAGCAGTTACGAGGACAGGAGCAATCAGCCCCAGCATTTT
TRBJ1-2 | . | TRBV27 | . | CASSYRKQNYGYTF | TGTGCCAGCAGTTATAGAAAACAGAACTATGGCTACACCTTC
TRBJ2-7 | once | TRBV12-3/TRBV12-4 | . | CASSLLGEQYF | TGTGCCAGCAGTTTACTAGGCGAGCAGTACTTC
TRBJ2-2 | . | TRBV12-3/TRBV12-4 | . | CASRSSTGELFF | TGTGCCAGCAGGAGTAGTACCGGGGAGCTGTTTTTT
TRBJ2-3 | . | TRBV11-2 | . | CASSPVGTDTQYF | TGTGCCAGCAGCCCCGTAGGCACAGATACGCAGTATTTT
TRBJ2-2 | . | TRBV6-1 | . | CASSEQGGTGELFF | TGTGCCAGCAGTGAACAGGGCGGCACCGGGGAGCTGTTTTTT
TRBJ2-3 | . | TRBV9 | TRBD2 | CASRSAGGPGDTQYF | TGTGCCAGCAGATCCGCGGGGGGGCCGGGAGATACGCAGTATTTT
TRBJ2-2 | once | TRBV9 | TRBD2 | CASSPFSGGLNTGELFF | TGTGCCAGCAGCCCCTTCAGCGGGGGGCTTAACACCGGGGAGCTGTTTTTT
TRBJ1-6 | once | TRBV6-5 | . | CASTISRVRSPLHF | TGTGCCAGCACCATAAGCAGGGTGAGGTCACCCCTCCACTTT
TRBJ1-1 | . | TRBV6-4 | . | CASKGEGDTEAFF | TGTGCCAGTAAGGGGGAGGGAGACACTGAAGCTTTCTTT
TRBJ1-5 | . | TRBV5-5 | . | CASTLGGLSNSNQPQHF | TGTGCCAGCACCCTTGGAGGTCTTTCAAATAGCAATCAGCCCCAGCATTTT
TRBJ1-1 | . | TRBV19 | . | CASSIWGDTEAFF | TGTGCCAGTAGTATATGGGGGGACACTGAAGCTTTCTTT
TRBJ1-6 | . | TRBV3-1/TRBV3-2 | . | CASSQTLASNSPLHF | TGTGCCAGCAGCCAAACATTGGCTTCCAATTCACCCCTCCACTTT